Following are 10 T cell receptor beta chains from one sample sequenced in a study of patients and donors after allogeneic stem cell transplantation. TCRdb redid the calling of the RT-PCR reads with MiXCR, one entry per CDR3 protein. This sample has approximately 160,000 distinct CDR3 sequences; 30% occur once, and the top ten carry around 3%. What was sequenced was blood, either unsorted or a sorted T cell fraction (not recorded which). The receptors were sampled from a human donor who was either an allogeneic HSCT recipient or a stem cell or donor lymphocyte infusion donor (not recorded which). It is not recorded whose cells these are; they may come from a transplant donor.

The chain carries TRBV24-1 and TRBJ2-7; D remains unclear. This CDR3 is 15 amino acids long. The V gene lost 3 bases and the J gene lost 6 bases, with 17 bases spanning the gap. CDR1 and CDR2 from the germline V gene are KGHDR and SFDVKD. Written as DNA, the CDR3 is TGTGCCACCAGTGATCCCGCGCCCCTCTCTCTCGAGCAGTACTTC. Its translation: CATSDPAPLSLEQYF.

J is TRBJ2-7 and V is TRBV20-1, with TRBD2 matching over 10 bases. The CDR3 has 14 residues. The junction had 7 bases not matched to a gene; V was cut back by 6 bases and J by 2 bases. From germline, CDR1 is DFQATT and CDR2 SNEGSKA (reference sequence). The CDR3 nucleotides read TGCAGTGCGAGTAGCGGGAGGCTGGCCTACGAGCAGTACTTC. It encodes CSASSGRLAYEQYF.

This clonotype was observed a handful of times. The V call is TRBV6-2 or TRBV6-3, the J call TRBJ1-6; D may be TRBD1 (6 bases). V shed 0 bases and J shed 10 bases, with 13 bases lying between them. Germline V CDR1 and CDR2: MNHEY, SVGEGT. The CDR3 is 15 amino acids. CDR3 residues: CASSYSTTGGSPLHF. As DNA, the CDR3 is TGTGCCAGCAGTTACTCGACGACAGGCGGATCACCCCTCCACTTT.

The chain has TRBV18 and TRBJ2-5; D call uncertain. CDR1 is KGHSH and CDR2 is LQKENI in the germline V gene. The V end lost 3 bases, the J end lost 1 base, and 3 bases lay between the germline ends. CDR3 length: 12 amino acids. The chain's CDR3 is CASSPPQETQYF. CDR3 sequence (DNA): TGTGCCAGCTCACCTCCCCAAGAGACCCAGTACTTC.

This clonotype was seen only a few times. The chain uses TRBV7-2 and TRBJ1-4; D gene uncertain. V was trimmed by 5 bases and J by 7 bases, leaving 17 bases between them. Per germline, CDR1 SGHTA and CDR2 FQGNSA. CDR3 size: 15 residues. In DNA, the CDR3 is TGTGCCAGCAGCCCAACTCTGAGGTTGGGTGAAAAACTGTTTTTT. Translation gives CASSPTLRLGEKLFF.

This clonotype has a single count. One end of the junction fails to match germline, which may point to a read error. V usage is TRBV7-7 and J usage is TRBJ2-5, with 7 nucleotides matching TRBD2. Per germline, CDR1 SSHAT and CDR2 FNYEAQ (reference sequence). The CDR3 length is 12 residues. In DNA form, the CDR3 reads TGTGCTAGCAGCTGGGGGGGAGAGACCCAGTACTTC. Translated: CASSWGGETQYF.

This clonotype was observed a few times. The chain has TRBV7-2 and TRBJ1-1; D ambiguous. CDR1 SGHTA and CDR2 FQGNSA come from the germline V gene. CDR3 size: 13 residues. Trimming pared 1 base from V and 8 bases from J, leaving 11 bases between. As DNA, the CDR3 is TGTGCCAGCAGCTTAGGTTCCCGGGTAGAAGCTTTCTTT. Its protein product is CASSLGSRVEAFF.

At least ten counts were recorded for this clonotype. The CDR3 sequence: CASSYKVTGLSPLHF. DNA of the CDR3: TGTGCCAGCAGTTACAAGGTGACAGGATTGTCACCCCTCCACTTT. The chain couples TRBV6-2 or TRBV6-3 to TRBJ1-6, with D perhaps TRBD1 (6 bases). This CDR3 is 15 amino acids long. In germline, CDR1 is MNHEY, CDR2 SVGEGT. Trimming pared 2 bases from V and 10 bases from J, leaving 15 bases between.

The genes are TRBV4-3 and TRBJ2-5, with TRBD1 matching over 8 bases. The V gene's germline CDR1 is LGHNA and CDR2 YSLEER. V trimming: 3 bases; J trimming: 5 bases; junction bases outside the gene matches: 8. The CDR3 consists of 15 residues. The CDR3: CASSHRAGGEETQYF. The CDR3 DNA reads as TGCGCCAGCAGCCACCGGGCAGGGGGCGAGGAGACCCAGTACTTC.

This clonotype was observed a handful of times. The rearrangement links TRBV29-1 to TRBJ1-1; 7 bases are shared with TRBD1. The V segment lost 2 bases and the J segment 6 bases; nucleotides outside the gene matches: 9. This CDR3 contains 14 residues. Germline values: CDR1 SQVTM, CDR2 ANQGSEA. This CDR3 is CSVENDREFSEAFF. DNA for the CDR3: TGCAGCGTTGAAAACGACAGGGAGTTTTCTGAAGCTTTCTTT.